Listed below are T cell receptor beta chains from one sample, sequenced in a study of blood T cell repertoires in COVID-19. Here immunoSEQ multiplex PCR was the method, and the copy in TCRdb shows in-frame clones only, minus some. There are some 180,000 clones in the sample; 85% occur only once, and about 8.8% lies in the top ten. The sample consisted of peripheral blood. These receptor sequences come from a woman over 75 with COVID-19, enrolled during active disease. Each CDR3 is given without its conserved first and last residue. Clone size is not always given. Where it is, it says once, few, many or a class for expanded clones.

len: 11; abundance: NA; v_gene: TRBV12-3/TRBV12-4; j_gene: TRBJ1-1; CDR3aa: ASSFVLDTEAF
len: 11; abundance: NA; v_gene: TRBV10-1; j_gene: TRBJ1-1; CDR3aa: ASSQEEGTEAF
len: 13; abundance: few; v_gene: TRBV13; j_gene: TRBJ1-4; CDR3aa: ASSARTGRAEKLF
len: 12; abundance: NA; v_gene: TRBV24-1; j_gene: TRBJ1-2; CDR3aa: ATSGEGSGYGYT
len: 11; abundance: NA; v_gene: TRBV7-3; j_gene: TRBJ1-1; CDR3aa: ASSLTRDTEAF
len: 12; abundance: NA; v_gene: TRBV5-1; j_gene: TRBJ2-7; CDR3aa: ASSFRQGSYEQY
len: 12; abundance: NA; v_gene: TRBV5-1; j_gene: TRBJ1-3; CDR3aa: ASSLGVSGNTIY
len: 12; abundance: NA; v_gene: TRBV5-1; j_gene: TRBJ1-1; CDR3aa: ASSLAGTGAEAF
len: 16; abundance: NA; v_gene: TRBV3-1/TRBV3-2; j_gene: TRBJ2-3; CDR3aa: ASSQTYPRTVPPHTQY
len: 14; abundance: NA; v_gene: TRBV29-1; j_gene: TRBJ2-7; CDR3aa: SVRKGDGRETDEQY
len: 12; abundance: NA; v_gene: TRBV7-9; j_gene: TRBJ1-4; CDR3aa: ASSSRQTNEKLF
len: 12; abundance: NA; v_gene: TRBV6-5; j_gene: TRBJ1-4; CDR3aa: ASSYSRANEKLF
len: 12; abundance: NA; v_gene: TRBV2; j_gene: TRBJ2-3; CDR3aa: ASETGFGTDTQY